A single T cell receptor (beta chain) is shown here with its context. The antigen remains undetermined. cDNA libraries for TCR beta contained unique molecular identifiers. TCRdb used MiXCR to reprocess the PCR reads, holding one entry per CDR3 protein. The table lists roughly 400,000 distinct CDR3 sequences, over 30% of them singletons, with about 7.6% in the top ten. The source of the sample is a study of post-analysis software for immune sequencing data. On the study more broadly: Secondary progressive, relapsing-remitting and progressive-relapsing multiple sclerosis were among the included disease courses. Study-wide points: Included in a set of 5 or 6 TRBV segments more frequent in patients than controls were TRBV5-6, TRBV5-1 and TRBV20-1. Comparison with controls showed significantly lower normalized Chao1 diversity in multiple sclerosis patients. Samples prepared in the same batch strongly co-clustered by F measure.

In germline, CDR1 is MNHEY, CDR2 SVGEGT. There are 14 residues in the CDR3. Deletions cut 10 bases from V and 0 bases from J, with 13 bases between. The receptor was isolated from a girl aged 2 to 9 with multiple sclerosis. The V gene is TRBV6-2 or TRBV6-3, the J gene TRBJ2-1; no definite D call. Sequenced input: blood. The CDR3 protein is CATLRTDSYNEQFF. In nucleotides, the CDR3 is TGTGCCACCCTTCGGACGGACTCCTACAATGAGCAGTTCTTC.